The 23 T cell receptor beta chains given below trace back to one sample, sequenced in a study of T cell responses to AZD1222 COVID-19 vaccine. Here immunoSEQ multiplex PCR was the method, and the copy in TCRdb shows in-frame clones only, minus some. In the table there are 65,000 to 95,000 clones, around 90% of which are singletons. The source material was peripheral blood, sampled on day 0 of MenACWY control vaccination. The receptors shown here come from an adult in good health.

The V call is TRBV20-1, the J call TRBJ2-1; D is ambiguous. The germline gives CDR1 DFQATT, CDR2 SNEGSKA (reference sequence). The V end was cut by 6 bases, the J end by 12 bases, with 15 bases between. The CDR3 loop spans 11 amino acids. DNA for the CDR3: TGCAGTGCCCCCACTACCTCGTTGCAGTTCTTC. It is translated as CSAPTTSLQFF.

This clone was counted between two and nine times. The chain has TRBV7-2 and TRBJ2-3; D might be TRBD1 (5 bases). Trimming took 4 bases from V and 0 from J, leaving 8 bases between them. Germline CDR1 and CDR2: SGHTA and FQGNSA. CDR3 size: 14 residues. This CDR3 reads CASSWAGSTDTQYF. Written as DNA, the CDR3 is TGTGCCAGCAGCTGGGCAGGGAGCACAGATACGCAGTATTTT.

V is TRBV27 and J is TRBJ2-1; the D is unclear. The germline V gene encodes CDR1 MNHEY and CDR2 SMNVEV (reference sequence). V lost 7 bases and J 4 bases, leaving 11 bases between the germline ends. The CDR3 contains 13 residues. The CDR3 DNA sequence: TGTGCCAGCACGGATTGGGAATACAATGAGCAGTTCTTC. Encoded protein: CASTDWEYNEQFF.

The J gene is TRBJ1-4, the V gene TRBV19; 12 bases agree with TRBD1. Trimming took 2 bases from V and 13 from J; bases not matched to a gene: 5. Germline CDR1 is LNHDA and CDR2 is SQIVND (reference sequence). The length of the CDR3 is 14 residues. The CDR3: CASSIRGQGAILFF. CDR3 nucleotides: TGTGCCAGTAGTATACGGGGACAGGGGGCTATACTGTTTTTT. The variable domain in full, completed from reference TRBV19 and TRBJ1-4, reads DGGITQSPKYLFRKEGQNVTLSCEQNLNHDAMYWYRQDPGQGLRLIYYSQIVNDFQKGDIAEGYSVSREKKESFPLTVTSAQKNPTAFYLCASSIRGQGAILFFGSGTQLSVL.

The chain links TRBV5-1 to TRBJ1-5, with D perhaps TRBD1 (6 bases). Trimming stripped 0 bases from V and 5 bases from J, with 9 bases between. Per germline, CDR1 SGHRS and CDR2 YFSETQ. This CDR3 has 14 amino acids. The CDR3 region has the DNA TGCGCCAGCAGCTTGGCCGGGGGCGATCAGCCCCAGCATTTT. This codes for CASSLAGGDQPQHF.

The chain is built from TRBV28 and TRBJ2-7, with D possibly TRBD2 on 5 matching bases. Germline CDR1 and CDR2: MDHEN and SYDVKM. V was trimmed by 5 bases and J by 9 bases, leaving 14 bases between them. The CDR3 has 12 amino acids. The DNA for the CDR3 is TGTGCCAGCAGTAGTAACGGGAAGTGGCAGTACTTC. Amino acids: CASSSNGKWQYF. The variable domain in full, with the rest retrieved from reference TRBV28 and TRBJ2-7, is DVKVTQSSRYLVKRTGEKVFLECVQDMDHENMFWYRQDPGLGLRLIYFSYDVKMKEKGDIPEGYSVSREKKERFSLILESASTNQTSMYLCASSSNGKWQYFGPGTRLTVT.

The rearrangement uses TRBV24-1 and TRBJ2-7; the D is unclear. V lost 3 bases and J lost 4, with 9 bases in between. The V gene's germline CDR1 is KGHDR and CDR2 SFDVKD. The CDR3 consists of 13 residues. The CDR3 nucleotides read TGTGCCACCAGTGATCCGGTCCGTTACGAGCAGTACTTC. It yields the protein CATSDPVRYEQYF.

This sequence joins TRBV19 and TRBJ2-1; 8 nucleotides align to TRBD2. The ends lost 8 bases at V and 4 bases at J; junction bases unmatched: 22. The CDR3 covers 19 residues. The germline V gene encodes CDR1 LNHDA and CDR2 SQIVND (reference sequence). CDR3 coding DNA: TGTGCCAGTCAGTCCAAAGCTGCTAAATCCAGCGGGAGTTACAATGAGCAGTTCTTC. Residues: CASQSKAAKSSGSYNEQFF. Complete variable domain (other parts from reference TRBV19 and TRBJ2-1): DGGITQSPKYLFRKEGQNVTLSCEQNLNHDAMYWYRQDPGQGLRLIYYSQIVNDFQKGDIAEGYSVSREKKESFPLTVTSAQKNPTAFYLCASQSKAAKSSGSYNEQFFGPGTRLTVL.

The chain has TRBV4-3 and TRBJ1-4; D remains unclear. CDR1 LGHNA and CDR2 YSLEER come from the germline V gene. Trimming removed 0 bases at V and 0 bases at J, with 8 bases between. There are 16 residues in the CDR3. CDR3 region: CASSQDPAATNEKLFF. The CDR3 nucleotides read TGCGCCAGCAGCCAAGACCCTGCAGCAACTAATGAAAAACTGTTTTTT.

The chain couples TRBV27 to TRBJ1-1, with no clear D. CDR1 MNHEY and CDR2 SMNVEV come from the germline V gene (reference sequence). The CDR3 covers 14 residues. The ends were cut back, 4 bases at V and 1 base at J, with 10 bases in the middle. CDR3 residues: CASSSWAGNTEAFF. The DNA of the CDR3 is TGTGCCAGCAGTTCGTGGGCAGGGAACACTGAAGCTTTCTTT.

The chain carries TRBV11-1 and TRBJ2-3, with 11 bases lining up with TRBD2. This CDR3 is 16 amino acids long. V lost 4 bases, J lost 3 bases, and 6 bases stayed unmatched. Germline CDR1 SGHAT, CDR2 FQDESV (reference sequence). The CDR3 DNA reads TGTGCCAGCAGCTCATACACTAGCGGGAGTACAGATACGCAGTATTTT. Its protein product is CASSSYTSGSTDTQYF.

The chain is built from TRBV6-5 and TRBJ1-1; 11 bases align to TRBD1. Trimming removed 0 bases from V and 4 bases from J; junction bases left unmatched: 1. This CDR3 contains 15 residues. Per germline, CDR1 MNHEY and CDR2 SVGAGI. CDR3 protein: CASSYSGTGGTEAFF. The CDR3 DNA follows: TGTGCCAGCAGTTACTCCGGGACAGGGGGCACTGAAGCTTTCTTT.

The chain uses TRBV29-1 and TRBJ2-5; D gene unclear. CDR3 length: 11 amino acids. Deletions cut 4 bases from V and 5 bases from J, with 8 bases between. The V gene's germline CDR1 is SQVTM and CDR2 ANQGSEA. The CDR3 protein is CSVVVSETQYF. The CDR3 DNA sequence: TGCAGCGTTGTAGTATCGGAGACCCAGTACTTC.

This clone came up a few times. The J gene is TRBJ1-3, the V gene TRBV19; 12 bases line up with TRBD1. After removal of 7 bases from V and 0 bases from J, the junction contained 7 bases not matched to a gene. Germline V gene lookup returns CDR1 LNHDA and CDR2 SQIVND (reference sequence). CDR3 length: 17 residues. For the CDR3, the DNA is TGTGCCAGTACCCTATCGGGACAGGGGGCCTCTGGAAACACCATATATTTT. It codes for CASTLSGQGASGNTIYF.

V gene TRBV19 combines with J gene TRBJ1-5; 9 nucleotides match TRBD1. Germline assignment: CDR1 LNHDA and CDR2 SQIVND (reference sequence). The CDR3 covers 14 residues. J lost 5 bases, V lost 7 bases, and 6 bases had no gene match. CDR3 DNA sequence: TGTGCCAGTACCAGGGGGGACAGGGATCAGCCCCAGCATTTT. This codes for CASTRGDRDQPQHF. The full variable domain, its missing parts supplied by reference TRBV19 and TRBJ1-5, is DGGITQSPKYLFRKEGQNVTLSCEQNLNHDAMYWYRQDPGQGLRLIYYSQIVNDFQKGDIAEGYSVSREKKESFPLTVTSAQKNPTAFYLCASTRGDRDQPQHFGDGTRLSIL.

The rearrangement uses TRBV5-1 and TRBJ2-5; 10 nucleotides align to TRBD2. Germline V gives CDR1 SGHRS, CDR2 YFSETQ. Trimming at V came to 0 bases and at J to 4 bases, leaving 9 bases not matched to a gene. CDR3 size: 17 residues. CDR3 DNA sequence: TGCGCCAGCAGCTTGGGGACTAGCGGTTCCCCGGGAGAGACCCAGTACTTC. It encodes CASSLGTSGSPGETQYF.

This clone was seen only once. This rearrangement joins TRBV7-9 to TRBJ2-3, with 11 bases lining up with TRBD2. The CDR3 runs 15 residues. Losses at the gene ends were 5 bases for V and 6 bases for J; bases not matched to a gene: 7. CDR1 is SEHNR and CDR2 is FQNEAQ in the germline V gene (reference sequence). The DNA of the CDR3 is TGTGCCAGCAGCCAGACTAGCGGGGTTACGGATACGCAGTATTTT. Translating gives CASSQTSGVTDTQYF.

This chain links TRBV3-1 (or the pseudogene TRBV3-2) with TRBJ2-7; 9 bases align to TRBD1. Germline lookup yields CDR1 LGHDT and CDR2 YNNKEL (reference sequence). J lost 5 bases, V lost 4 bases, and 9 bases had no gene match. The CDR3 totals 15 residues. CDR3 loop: CASSPFDRGFNEQYF. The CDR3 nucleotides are TGTGCCAGCAGCCCCTTCGACAGGGGGTTCAACGAGCAGTACTTC.

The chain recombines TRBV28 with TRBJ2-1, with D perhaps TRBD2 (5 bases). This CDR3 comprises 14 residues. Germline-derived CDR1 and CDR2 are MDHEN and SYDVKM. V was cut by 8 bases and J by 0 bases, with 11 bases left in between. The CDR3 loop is CASRGLSSYNEQFF. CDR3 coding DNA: TGTGCCAGCCGCGGGCTGAGCTCCTACAATGAGCAGTTCTTC.

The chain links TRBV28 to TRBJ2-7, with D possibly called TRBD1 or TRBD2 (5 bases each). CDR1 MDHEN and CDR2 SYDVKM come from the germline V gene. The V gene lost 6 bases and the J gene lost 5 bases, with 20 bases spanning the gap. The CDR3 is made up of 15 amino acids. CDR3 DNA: TGTGCCAGCAGCCAATCGGGGTGGGGGAGCCACGAGCAGTACTTC. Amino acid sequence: CASSQSGWGSHEQYF. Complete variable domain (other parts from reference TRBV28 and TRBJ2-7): DVKVTQSSRYLVKRTGEKVFLECVQDMDHENMFWYRQDPGLGLRLIYFSYDVKMKEKGDIPEGYSVSREKKERFSLILESASTNQTSMYLCASSQSGWGSHEQYFGPGTRLTVT.

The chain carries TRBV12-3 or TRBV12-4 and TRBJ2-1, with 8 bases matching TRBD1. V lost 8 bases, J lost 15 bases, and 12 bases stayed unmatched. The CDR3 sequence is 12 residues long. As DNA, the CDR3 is TGTGCCAGCGAAAGGACAGGGACCGGTAGGTTCTTC. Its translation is CASERTGTGRFF.

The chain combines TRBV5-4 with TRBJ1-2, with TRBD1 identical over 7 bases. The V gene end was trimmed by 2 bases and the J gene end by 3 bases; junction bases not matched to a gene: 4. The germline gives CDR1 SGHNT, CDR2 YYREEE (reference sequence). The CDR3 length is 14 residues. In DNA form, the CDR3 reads TGTGCCAGCAGCTTATACAGGGGAGACTATGGCTACACCTTC. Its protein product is CASSLYRGDYGYTF.

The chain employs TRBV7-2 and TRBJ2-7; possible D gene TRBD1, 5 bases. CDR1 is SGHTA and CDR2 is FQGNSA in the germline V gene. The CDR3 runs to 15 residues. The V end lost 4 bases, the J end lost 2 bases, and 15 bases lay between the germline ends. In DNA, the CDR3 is TGTGCCAGCAGCTCTCGGCAGGGCGGTACCTACGAGCAGTACTTC. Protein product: CASSSRQGGTYEQYF.